This is a list of T cell receptor beta chains from one sample in a study of cytomegalovirus exposure and HLA in healthy donors. Using immunoSEQ multiplex PCR, the repertoire was profiled, and TCRdb retains in-frame clones only, with some absent. The repertoire holds about 140,000 clones, with about 75% as singletons. The sample comprised PBMCs. The receptors derive from a woman aged 25 to 39 in good health and CMV-seronegative. CDR3s include the opening cysteine and the closing phenylalanine or tryptophan. The D gene is left open where the match is weak. Where a row states a size, it is once, few, many or the class of an expanded clone; other rows omit it.

CDR3: CASSLKGGVYGYTF; DNA: TGTGCCAGCAGTTTAAAGGGAGGGGTCTATGGCTACACCTTC; D: -; size: -; V: TRBV27; J: TRBJ1-2
CDR3: CASKPAVNTDTQYF; DNA: TGTGCCAGCAAACCGGCGGTTAACACAGATACGCAGTATTTT; D: -; size: -; V: TRBV2; J: TRBJ2-3
CDR3: CASSDSWGIRTSGGKGQFF; DNA: TGTGCCAGCAGCGATAGTTGGGGTATTAGGACTAGCGGGGGGAAGGGGCAGTTCTTC; D: TRBD2; size: -; V: TRBV11-2; J: TRBJ2-1
CDR3: CASSSTYEQYF; DNA: TGTGCCAGCAGTTCAACCTACGAGCAGTACTTC; D: -; size: -; V: TRBV6-5; J: TRBJ2-7
CDR3: CASSFHTGGEDTGELFF; DNA: TGTGCCAGCAGTTTTCATACAGGGGGCGAGGACACCGGGGAGCTGTTTTTT; D: TRBD1; size: once; V: TRBV28; J: TRBJ2-2
CDR3: CASSLYSSADTQYF; DNA: TGTGCCAGCAGCTTGTATAGCTCTGCAGATACGCAGTATTTT; D: -; size: -; V: TRBV7-2; J: TRBJ2-3
CDR3: CASSLAGPGLAGHNEQFF; DNA: TGCGCCAGCAGCTTAGCGGGACCGGGACTAGCGGGGCACAATGAGCAGTTCTTC; D: TRBD2; size: -; V: TRBV5-1; J: TRBJ2-1
CDR3: CASSLEEGETQYF; DNA: TGCGCCAGCAGCTTGGAGGAGGGGGAGACCCAGTACTTC; D: -; size: -; V: TRBV5-1; J: TRBJ2-5
CDR3: CASSVRGAEQFF; DNA: TGTGCCAGCAGCGTGCGGGGGGCCGAGCAGTTCTTC; D: TRBD2; size: few; V: TRBV11-2; J: TRBJ2-1
CDR3: CASSFDRANTGELFF; DNA: TGTGCCAGCAGCTTTGACAGGGCGAACACCGGGGAGCTGTTTTTT; D: TRBD1; size: -; V: TRBV28; J: TRBJ2-2
CDR3: CASSSAAPANTEAFF; DNA: TGTGCCAGCAGCAGCGCGGCCCCAGCGAACACTGAAGCTTTCTTT; D: -; size: few; V: TRBV2; J: TRBJ1-1
CDR3: CASSQERGTRGGETQYF; DNA: TGTGCCAGCAGCCAAGAACGCGGGACTAGAGGGGGGGAGACCCAGTACTTC; D: TRBD2; size: once; V: TRBV4-2; J: TRBJ2-5
CDR3: CASSATSAVYNEQFF; DNA: TGCGCCAGCAGCGCTACTAGCGCCGTTTACAATGAGCAGTTCTTC; D: TRBD2; size: -; V: TRBV5-1; J: TRBJ2-1
CDR3: CSVDLGGRGGTQYF; DNA: TGCAGCGTTGATTTAGGTGGGCGAGGGGGTACGCAGTATTTT; D: -; size: -; V: TRBV29-1; J: TRBJ2-3
CDR3: CASSPLGLAGEQYF; DNA: TGTGCCAGCAGCCCCCTGGGACTAGCGGGCGAGCAGTACTTC; D: TRBD2; size: few; V: TRBV9; J: TRBJ2-7
CDR3: CASSLGIGTGNTGELFF; DNA: TGTGCCAGCAGCTTAGGGATCGGGACAGGGAACACCGGGGAGCTGTTTTTT; D: TRBD1; size: -; V: TRBV11-3; J: TRBJ2-2
CDR3: CASSPQKGQPNTGELFF; DNA: TGTGCCAGCAGCCCCCAAAAGGGACAGCCGAACACCGGGGAGCTGTTTTTT; D: TRBD1; size: -; V: TRBV7-3; J: TRBJ2-2
CDR3: CASSPRGSTGELFF; DNA: TGTGCCAGCAGCCCAAGGGGGAGCACCGGGGAGCTGTTTTTT; D: -; size: -; V: TRBV11-2; J: TRBJ2-2
CDR3: CASSRLGLAGGPTYEQFF; DNA: TGTGCCAGCAGCCGCCTGGGACTAGCGGGGGGGCCCACCTATGAGCAGTTCTTC; D: TRBD2; size: few; V: TRBV14; J: TRBJ2-1
CDR3: CASSWGSPGGTEAFF; DNA: TGTGCCAGCAGCTGGGGGAGTCCGGGGGGGACTGAAGCTTTCTTT; D: -; size: few; V: TRBV28; J: TRBJ1-1
CDR3: CASSQTGRNSPLHF; DNA: TGCGCCAGCAGCCAGACAGGGAGGAATTCACCCCTCCACTTT; D: TRBD1; size: -; V: TRBV5-1; J: TRBJ1-6
CDR3: CASSGLAGEYNEQFF; DNA: TGTGCCAGTAGTGGACTAGCGGGAGAGTACAATGAGCAGTTCTTC; D: TRBD2; size: -; V: TRBV19; J: TRBJ2-1
CDR3: CASSPEQGTHNQPQHF; DNA: TGTGCCAGCTCACCGGAACAGGGGACCCACAATCAGCCCCAGCATTTT; D: TRBD1; size: -; V: TRBV18; J: TRBJ1-5
CDR3: CASSLVQGTNEKLFF; DNA: TGTGCCAGCAGCTTGGTTCAGGGTACTAATGAAAAACTGTTTTTT; D: -; size: few; V: TRBV7-2; J: TRBJ1-4
CDR3: CASSQGGRQYF; DNA: TGTGCCAGCAGCCAAGGGGGGCGGCAGTACTTC; D: -; size: -; V: TRBV14; J: TRBJ2-7
CDR3: CASSLSGVSDTEAFF; DNA: TGCGCCAGCAGCCTCTCGGGGGTTTCGGACACTGAAGCTTTCTTT; D: -; size: -; V: TRBV5-1; J: TRBJ1-1
CDR3: CASAGGGETQYF; DNA: TGTGCCAGCGCGGGGGGGGGAGAGACCCAGTACTTC; D: TRBD2; size: -; V: TRBV28; J: TRBJ2-5
CDR3: CASSLDRGAETQYF; DNA: TGTGCCAGCTCACTAGACAGGGGGGCAGAGACCCAGTACTTC; D: TRBD1; size: few; V: TRBV18; J: TRBJ2-5
CDR3: CSVQPGGPGETQYF; DNA: TGCAGCGTCCAACCCGGGGGGCCGGGGGAGACCCAGTACTTC; D: -; size: -; V: TRBV29-1; J: TRBJ2-5
CDR3: CASSPLNRGRATSSYEQYF; DNA: TGTGCCAGCAGCCCCCTGAATCGCGGGAGAGCTACTAGCTCCTACGAGCAGTACTTC; D: TRBD2; size: few; V: TRBV11-2; J: TRBJ2-7
CDR3: CASSYSWQGIGNTIYF; DNA: TGTGCCAGCAGTTACTCCTGGCAGGGGATCGGAAACACCATATATTTT; D: -; size: -; V: TRBV6-6; J: TRBJ1-3
CDR3: CSASAGLGQYF; DNA: TGCAGTGCATCAGCGGGATTAGGACAGTATTTT; D: TRBD2; size: -; V: TRBV20-1; J: TRBJ2-3
CDR3: CASSFHSREGGYTF; DNA: TGTGCCAGCAGTTTCCACTCCAGGGAGGGTGGCTACACCTTC; D: -; size: -; V: TRBV28; J: TRBJ1-2
CDR3: CASSGRQPLDSPLHF; DNA: TGTGCCAGCAGCGGGAGACAGCCCTTGGATTCACCCCTCCACTTT; D: -; size: -; V: TRBV9; J: TRBJ1-6
CDR3: CASRPHRDREGWGTGELFF; DNA: TGTGCCAGCAGACCCCACCGGGACAGGGAAGGATGGGGCACCGGGGAGCTGTTTTTT; D: TRBD1; size: -; V: TRBV28; J: TRBJ2-2
CDR3: CASSSSGAHNQPQHF; DNA: TGTGCCAGCAGTTCGTCAGGGGCCCATAATCAGCCCCAGCATTTT; D: -; size: -; V: TRBV28; J: TRBJ1-5
CDR3: CASSVGQGTNEKLFF; DNA: TGTGCCAGCAGCGTAGGGCAGGGCACTAATGAAAAACTGTTTTTT; D: -; size: -; V: TRBV9; J: TRBJ1-4